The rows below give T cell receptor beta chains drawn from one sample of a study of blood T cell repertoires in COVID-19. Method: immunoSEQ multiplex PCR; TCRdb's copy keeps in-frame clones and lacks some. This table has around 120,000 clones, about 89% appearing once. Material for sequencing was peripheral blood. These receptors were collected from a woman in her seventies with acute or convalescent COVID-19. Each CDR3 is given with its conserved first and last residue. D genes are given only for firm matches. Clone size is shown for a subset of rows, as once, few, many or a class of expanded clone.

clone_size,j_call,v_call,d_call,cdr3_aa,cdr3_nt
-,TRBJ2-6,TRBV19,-,CASSPGTGWSSGANVLTF,TGTGCCAGTAGCCCCGGAACAGGGTGGAGCTCTGGGGCCAACGTCCTGACTTTC
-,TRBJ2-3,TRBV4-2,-,CASSQEVLPTDTQYF,TGTGCCAGCAGCCAAGAGGTCCTACCCACAGATACGCAGTATTTT
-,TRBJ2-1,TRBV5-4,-,CASRGDIINEQFF,TGTGCCAGCAGAGGGGACATTATAAATGAGCAGTTCTTC
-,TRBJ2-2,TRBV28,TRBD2,CASIAGGLSGELFF,TGTGCCTCGATAGCGGGGGGGTTAAGCGGGGAGCTGTTTTTT
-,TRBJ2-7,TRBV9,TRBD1,CARIGTAAPGEQYF,TGTGCCAGGATCGGGACAGCGGCCCCAGGGGAGCAGTACTTC
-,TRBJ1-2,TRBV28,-,CASSLSGVYYGYTF,TGTGCCAGCAGTTTATCAGGGGTCTACTATGGCTACACCTTC
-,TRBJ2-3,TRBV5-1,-,CASTLWGVSTDTQYF,TGCGCCAGCACGCTGTGGGGGGTGAGCACAGATACGCAGTATTTT
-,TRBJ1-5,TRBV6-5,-,CASRGGVQLHQPQHF,TGTGCCAGCAGGGGGGGGGTTCAGCTCCATCAGCCCCAGCATTTT
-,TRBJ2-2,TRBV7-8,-,CASSLGDVLANTGELFF,TGTGCCAGCAGCTTAGGGGATGTACTAGCGAACACCGGGGAGCTGTTTTTT
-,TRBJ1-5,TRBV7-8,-,CASSLGRQVYNQPQHF,TGTGCCAGCAGCTTAGGGCGACAGGTCTACAATCAGCCCCAGCATTTT
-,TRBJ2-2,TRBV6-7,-,CASSYGGITGELFF,TGTGCCAGCAGTTACGGGGGCATCACCGGGGAGCTGTTTTTT
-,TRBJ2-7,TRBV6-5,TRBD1,CASSYTSGTGIGEQYF,TGTGCCAGCAGTTATACGTCCGGGACAGGGATAGGCGAGCAGTACTTC
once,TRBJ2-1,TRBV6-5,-,CASILQGRAYNEQFF,TGTGCCAGCATTCTACAGGGTAGGGCTTACAATGAGCAGTTCTTC
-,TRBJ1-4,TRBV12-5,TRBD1,CASGPRDSLNEKLFF,TGTGCTAGTGGTCCCAGGGACAGTCTAAATGAAAAACTGTTTTTT
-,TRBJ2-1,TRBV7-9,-,CASSPPGEYNNEQFF,TGTGCCAGCAGTCCTCCGGGGGAATATAACAATGAGCAGTTCTTC
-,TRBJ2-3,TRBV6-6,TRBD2,CASSPSGGAGDTQYF,TGTGCCAGCAGTCCGAGCGGGGGGGCCGGAGATACGCAGTATTTT
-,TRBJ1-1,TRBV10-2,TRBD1,CASAGTGGPGTEAFF,TGCGCCAGCGCCGGGACAGGGGGCCCTGGGACTGAAGCTTTCTTT
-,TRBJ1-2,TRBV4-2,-,CASSQEGGPYGYTF,TGTGCCAGCAGCCAAGAGGGGGGGCCCTATGGCTACACCTTC
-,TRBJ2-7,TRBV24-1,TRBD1,CATSADRLGTGAYEQYF,TGTGCCACCAGTGCGGACCGCCTCGGGACAGGGGCCTACGAGCAGTACTTC
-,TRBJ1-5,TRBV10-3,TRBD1,CAIKATGEQPQHF,TGTGCCATCAAAGCAACAGGGGAGCAGCCCCAGCATTTT
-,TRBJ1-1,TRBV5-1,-,CASSFQGMESTEAFF,TGCGCCAGCAGCTTCCAGGGAATGGAGAGCACTGAAGCTTTCTTT
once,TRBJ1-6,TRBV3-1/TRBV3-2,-,CASSQAGLSYNSPLHF,TGTGCCAGCAGCCAAGCAGGCCTCTCCTATAATTCACCCCTCCACTTT
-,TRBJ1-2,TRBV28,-,CASRTPGPFVGYTF,TGTGCCAGCAGGACCCCGGGTCCTTTCGTAGGCTACACCTTC
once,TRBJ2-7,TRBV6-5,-,CASSYSGEDYEQYF,TGTGCCAGCAGTTACTCAGGGGAGGACTACGAGCAGTACTTC
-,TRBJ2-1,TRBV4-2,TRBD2,CASSQGMAGGPGEQFF,TGTGCCAGCAGCCAAGGAATGGCGGGGGGGCCGGGGGAGCAGTTCTTC
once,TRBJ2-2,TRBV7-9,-,CASSSLPRQGTGELFF,TGTGCCAGCAGCTCCCTTCCGAGGCAGGGAACCGGGGAGCTGTTTTTT
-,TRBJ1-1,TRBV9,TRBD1,CASSVVQGVWNTEAFF,TGTGCCAGCAGCGTAGTACAGGGGGTATGGAACACTGAAGCTTTCTTT
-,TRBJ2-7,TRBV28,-,CASSFAGAGGERLYEQYF,TGTGCCAGCAGTTTTGCGGGGGCAGGAGGGGAGCGGTTATACGAGCAGTACTTC
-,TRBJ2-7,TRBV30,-,CASTGGRSQDEQYF,TGTGCCTCAACCGGAGGCAGGTCTCAGGACGAGCAGTACTTC
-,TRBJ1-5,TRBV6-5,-,CASSEGTRQPQHF,TGTGCCAGTTCTGAGGGAACGAGGCAGCCCCAGCATTTT
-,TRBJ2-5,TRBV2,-,CASSAGGSETQYF,TGTGCCAGCAGTGCAGGCGGGTCAGAGACCCAGTACTTC
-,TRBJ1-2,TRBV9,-,CASSVGTYGYTF,TGTGCCAGCAGCGTAGGAACTTATGGCTACACCTTC
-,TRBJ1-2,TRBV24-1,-,CATSDPFASPTGYTF,TGTGCCACCAGTGATCCCTTCGCCAGTCCCACTGGCTACACCTTC
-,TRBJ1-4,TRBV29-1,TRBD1,CSVEGGGAEKLFF,TGCAGCGTTGAAGGAGGGGGCGCCGAAAAACTGTTTTTT
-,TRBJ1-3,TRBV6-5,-,CASRGDSGNTIYF,TGTGCCAGCAGAGGGGACTCTGGAAACACCATATATTTT
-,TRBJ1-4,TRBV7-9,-,CASSLAGAEKLFF,TGTGCCAGCAGCTTAGCAGGGGCTGAAAAACTGTTTTTT
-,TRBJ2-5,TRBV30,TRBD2,CAWSRSGGAGETQYF,TGTGCCTGGAGTCGTAGCGGGGGGGCTGGGGAGACCCAGTACTTC
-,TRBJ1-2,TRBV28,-,CASTQEYSNYGYTF,TGTGCCAGCACCCAGGAATATTCTAACTATGGCTACACCTTC
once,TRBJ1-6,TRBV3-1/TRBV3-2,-,CASSLMNRLDNSPLHF,TGTGCCAGCAGCCTGATGAATCGGCTAGATAATTCACCCCTCCACTTT
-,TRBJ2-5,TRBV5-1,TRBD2,CARSWGGDQETQYF,TGCGCCCGCAGCTGGGGGGGGGACCAAGAGACCCAGTACTTC
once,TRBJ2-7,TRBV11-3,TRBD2,CASSEVKDPPGTIFSYEQYF,TGTGCCAGCAGCGAGGTAAAGGACCCTCCCGGGACTATCTTTTCCTACGAGCAGTACTTC
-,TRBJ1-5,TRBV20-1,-,CSASLGSRQRNQPQHF,TGCAGTGCTAGTTTGGGGTCGAGACAGCGCAATCAGCCCCAGCATTTT
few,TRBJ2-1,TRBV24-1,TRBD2,CATSDPGTSGFNEQFF,TGTGCCACCAGTGACCCCGGGACTAGCGGGTTCAATGAGCAGTTCTTC
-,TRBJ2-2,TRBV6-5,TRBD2,CASNVAGPRAGELFF,TGTGCCAGCAACGTAGCGGGCCCGAGAGCCGGGGAGCTGTTTTTT
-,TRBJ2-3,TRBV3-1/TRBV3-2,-,CAAGVGGTDTQYF,TGTGCCGCCGGCGTGGGAGGCACAGATACGCAGTATTTT
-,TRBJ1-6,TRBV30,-,CAWRVDRNSPLHF,TGTGCCTGGAGAGTCGATCGGAATTCACCCCTCCACTTT
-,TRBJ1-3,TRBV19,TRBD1,CASSLGQGRDTIYF,TGTGCCAGTAGTCTGGGACAGGGTCGAGACACCATATATTTT
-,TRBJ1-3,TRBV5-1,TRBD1,CASSPGTGGTTGNTIYF,TGCGCCAGCAGCCCAGGGACAGGCGGTACTACCGGAAACACCATATATTTT